Listed here is a single TCR beta chain. The record originates from a study of blood T cell repertoires in COVID-19. Per germline, CDR1 SEHNR and CDR2 FQNEAQ (reference sequence). This CDR3 contains 11 residues. V dropped 11 bases and J dropped 4 bases, with 9 bases sitting between them. TCRdb's copy holds only in-frame clones and misses some; the assay was immunoSEQ multiplex PCR. The table lists some 200,000 clones, about 80% of them singletons. The receptor's source is a human donor with acute or convalescent COVID-19. The donor label of this sample is uncertain. The source material was peripheral blood. The chain joins TRBV7-9 to TRBJ2-1, with a possible D match to TRBD1 (5 bases). In nucleotides, the CDR3 is TGTGCCGTACAGGATTACAATGAGCAGTTCTTC. Amino acid sequence: CAVQDYNEQFF. Based on the CDR3 plus reference TRBV7-9 and TRBJ2-1, the full variable domain is DTGVSQNPRHKITKRGQNVTFRCDPISEHNRLYWYRQTLGQGPEFLTYFQNEAQLEKSRLLSDRFSAERPKGSFSTLEIQRTEQGDSAMYLCAVQDYNEQFFGPGTRLTVL.